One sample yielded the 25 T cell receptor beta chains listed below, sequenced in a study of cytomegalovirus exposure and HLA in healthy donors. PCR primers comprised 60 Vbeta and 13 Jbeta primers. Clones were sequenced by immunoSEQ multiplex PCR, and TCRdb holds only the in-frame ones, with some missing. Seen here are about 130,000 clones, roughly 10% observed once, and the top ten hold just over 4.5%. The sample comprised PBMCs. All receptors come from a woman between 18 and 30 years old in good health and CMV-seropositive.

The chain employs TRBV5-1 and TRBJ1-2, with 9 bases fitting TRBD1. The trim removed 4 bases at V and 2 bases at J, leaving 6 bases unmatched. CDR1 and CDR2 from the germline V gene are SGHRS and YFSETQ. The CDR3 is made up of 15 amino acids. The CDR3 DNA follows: TGCGCCAGCAGCGTGGGGACAGGGAGCAACTATGGCTACACCTTC. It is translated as CASSVGTGSNYGYTF.

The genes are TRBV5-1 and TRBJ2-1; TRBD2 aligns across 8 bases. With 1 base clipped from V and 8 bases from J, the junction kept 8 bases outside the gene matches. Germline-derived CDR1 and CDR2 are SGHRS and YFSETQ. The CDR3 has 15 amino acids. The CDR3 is CASSLLSGSAHEQFF. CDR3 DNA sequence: TGCGCCAGCAGCTTGTTGAGCGGGAGCGCTCATGAGCAGTTCTTC.

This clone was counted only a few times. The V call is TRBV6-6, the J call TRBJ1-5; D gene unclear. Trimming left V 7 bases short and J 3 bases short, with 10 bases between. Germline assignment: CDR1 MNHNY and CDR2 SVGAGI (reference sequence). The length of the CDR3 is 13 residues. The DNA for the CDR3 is TGTGCCAGCATGAGACTTACCAATCAGCCCCAGCATTTT. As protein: CASMRLTNQPQHF.

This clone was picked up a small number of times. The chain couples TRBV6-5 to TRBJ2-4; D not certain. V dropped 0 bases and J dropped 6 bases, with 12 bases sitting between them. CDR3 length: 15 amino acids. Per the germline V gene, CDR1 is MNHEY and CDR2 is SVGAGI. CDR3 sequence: CASSYSYHPGNIQYF. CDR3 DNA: TGTGCCAGCAGTTACTCGTACCATCCGGGAAACATTCAGTACTTC.

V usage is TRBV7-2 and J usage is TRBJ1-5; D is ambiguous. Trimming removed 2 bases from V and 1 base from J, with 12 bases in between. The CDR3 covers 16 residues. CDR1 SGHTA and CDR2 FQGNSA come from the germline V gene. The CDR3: CASSLSGSMSNQPQHF. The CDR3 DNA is TGTGCCAGCAGCTTATCCGGTAGTATGAGCAATCAGCCCCAGCATTTT.

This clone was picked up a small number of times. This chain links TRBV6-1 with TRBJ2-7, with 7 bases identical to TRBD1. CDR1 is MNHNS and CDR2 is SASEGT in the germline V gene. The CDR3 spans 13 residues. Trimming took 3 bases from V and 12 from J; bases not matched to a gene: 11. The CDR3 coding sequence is TGTGCCAGCAGTGAGACAAGGGGGCGGCCATCGTACTTC. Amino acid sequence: CASSETRGRPSYF.

CDR3 DNA: TGCGCCAGCAGCCAAGAGCGCGGACAGGGCGTCACCTTC. This encodes CASSQERGQGVTF. The rearrangement links TRBV4-1 to TRBJ1-2, with 8 bases identical to TRBD1. Germline V CDR1 and CDR2: MGHRA, YSYEKL. This CDR3 has 13 residues. The V gene end was trimmed by 0 bases and the J gene end by 13 bases; junction bases not matched to a gene: 7.

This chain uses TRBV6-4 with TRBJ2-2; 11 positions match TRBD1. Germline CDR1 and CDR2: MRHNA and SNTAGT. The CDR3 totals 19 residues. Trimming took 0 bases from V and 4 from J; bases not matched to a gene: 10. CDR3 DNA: TGTGCCAGCAGTGACTCTCCAGGACAGGGGGCGCCGGTCACCGGGGAGCTGTTTTTT. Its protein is CASSDSPGQGAPVTGELFF.

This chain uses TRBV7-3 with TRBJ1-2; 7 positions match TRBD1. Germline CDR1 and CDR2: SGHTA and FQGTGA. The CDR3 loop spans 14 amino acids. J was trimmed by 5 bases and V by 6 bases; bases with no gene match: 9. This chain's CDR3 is CASRNGQDEYGYTF. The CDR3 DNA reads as TGTGCCAGCAGGAACGGACAGGACGAGTATGGCTACACCTTC. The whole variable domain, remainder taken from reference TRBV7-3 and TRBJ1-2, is GAGVSQTPSNKVTEKGKYVELRCDPISGHTALYWYRQSLGQGPEFLIYFQGTGAADDSGLPNDRFFAVRPEGSVSTLKIQRTERGDSAVYLCASRNGQDEYGYTFGSGTRLTVV.

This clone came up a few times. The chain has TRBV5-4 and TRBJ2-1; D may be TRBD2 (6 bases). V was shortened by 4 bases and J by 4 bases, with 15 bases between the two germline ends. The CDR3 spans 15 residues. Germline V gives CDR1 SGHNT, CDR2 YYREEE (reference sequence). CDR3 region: CASSAAPGEYNEQFF. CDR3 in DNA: TGTGCCAGCAGCGCGGCACCGGGAGAATACAATGAGCAGTTCTTC.

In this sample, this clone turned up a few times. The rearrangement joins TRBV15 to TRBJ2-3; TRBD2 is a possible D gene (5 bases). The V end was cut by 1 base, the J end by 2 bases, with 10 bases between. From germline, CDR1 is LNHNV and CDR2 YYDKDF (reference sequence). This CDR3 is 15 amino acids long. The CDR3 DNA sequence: TGTGCCACCAGCAGAGGAGGGATAAACACAGATACGCAGTATTTT. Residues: CATSRGGINTDTQYF.

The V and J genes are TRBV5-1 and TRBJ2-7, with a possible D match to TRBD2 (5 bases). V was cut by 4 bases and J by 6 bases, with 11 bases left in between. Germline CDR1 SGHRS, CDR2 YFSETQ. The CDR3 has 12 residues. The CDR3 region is CASSPDGGEQYF. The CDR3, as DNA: TGCGCCAGCAGCCCGGATGGAGGCGAGCAGTACTTC.

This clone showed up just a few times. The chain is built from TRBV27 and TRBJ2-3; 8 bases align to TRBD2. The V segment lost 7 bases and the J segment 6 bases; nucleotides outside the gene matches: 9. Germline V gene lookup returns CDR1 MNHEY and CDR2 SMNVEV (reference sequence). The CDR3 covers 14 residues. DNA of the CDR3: TGTGCCAGCACTACGGGACTAGAGATGGATACGCAGTATTTT. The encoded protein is CASTTGLEMDTQYF.

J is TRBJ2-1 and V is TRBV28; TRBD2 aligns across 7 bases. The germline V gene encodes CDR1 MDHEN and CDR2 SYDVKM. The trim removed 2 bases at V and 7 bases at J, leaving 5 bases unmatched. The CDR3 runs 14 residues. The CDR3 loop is CASSLQGAGNEQFF. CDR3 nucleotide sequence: TGTGCCAGCAGTTTACAGGGAGCGGGAAATGAGCAGTTCTTC.

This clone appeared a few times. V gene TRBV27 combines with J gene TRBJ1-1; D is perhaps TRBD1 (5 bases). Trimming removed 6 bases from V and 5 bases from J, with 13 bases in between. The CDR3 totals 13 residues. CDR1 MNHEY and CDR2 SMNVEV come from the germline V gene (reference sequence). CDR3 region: CASSLQVQTEAFF. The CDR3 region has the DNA TGTGCCAGCAGCCTACAGGTACAGACTGAAGCTTTCTTT.

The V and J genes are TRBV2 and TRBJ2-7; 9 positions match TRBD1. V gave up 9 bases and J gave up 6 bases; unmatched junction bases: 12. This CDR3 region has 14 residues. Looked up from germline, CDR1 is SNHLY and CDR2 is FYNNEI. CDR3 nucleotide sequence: TGTGCCAGTCAATCGGGACAGGGTAGTCCCGAGCAGTACTTC. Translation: CASQSGQGSPEQYF.

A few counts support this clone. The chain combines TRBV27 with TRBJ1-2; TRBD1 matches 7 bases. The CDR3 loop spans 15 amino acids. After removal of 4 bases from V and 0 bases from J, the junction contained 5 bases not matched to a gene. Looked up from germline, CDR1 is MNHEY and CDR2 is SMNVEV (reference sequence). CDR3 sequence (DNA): TGTGCCAGCAGTTCTACCGGGACAGCTAACTATGGCTACACCTTC. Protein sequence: CASSSTGTANYGYTF.

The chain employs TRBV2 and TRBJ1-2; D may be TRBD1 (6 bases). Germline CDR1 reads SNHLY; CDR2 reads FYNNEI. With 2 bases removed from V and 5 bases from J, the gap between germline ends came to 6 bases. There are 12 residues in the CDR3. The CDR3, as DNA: TGTGCCAGCAGTGAACAGGGGTATGGCTACACCTTC. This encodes CASSEQGYGYTF.

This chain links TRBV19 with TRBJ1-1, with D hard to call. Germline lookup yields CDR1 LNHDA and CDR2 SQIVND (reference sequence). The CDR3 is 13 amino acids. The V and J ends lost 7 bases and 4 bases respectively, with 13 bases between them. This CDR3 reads CASTPGFGTEAFF. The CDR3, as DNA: TGTGCCAGTACCCCGGGATTTGGCACTGAAGCTTTCTTT. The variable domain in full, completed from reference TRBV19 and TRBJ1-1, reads DGGITQSPKYLFRKEGQNVTLSCEQNLNHDAMYWYRQDPGQGLRLIYYSQIVNDFQKGDIAEGYSVSREKKESFPLTVTSAQKNPTAFYLCASTPGFGTEAFFGQGTRLTVV.

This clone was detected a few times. The CDR3 nucleotides are TGTGCCAGCACGAGCGGAACTCGTTACGAGCAGTACTTC. It codes for CASTSGTRYEQYF. This sequence joins TRBV28 and TRBJ2-7; D is perhaps TRBD2 (5 bases). Trimming took 7 bases from V and 4 from J, leaving 14 bases between them. CDR3 length: 13 amino acids. The germline V gene encodes CDR1 MDHEN and CDR2 SYDVKM.

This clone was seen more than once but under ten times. The CDR3 sequence: CASSEGQGLYGYTF. Here the CDR3 DNA reads TGTGCCAGCAGTGAGGGACAGGGGCTATATGGCTACACCTTC. The rearrangement uses TRBV6-1 and TRBJ1-2; the match to TRBD1 covers 10 bases. V lost 3 bases, J lost 5 bases, and 3 bases stayed unmatched. Per germline, CDR1 MNHNS and CDR2 SASEGT. This CDR3 has 14 amino acids.

The CDR3 loop reads CASSAAGTGSETQYF. DNA for the CDR3: TGTGCCAGCAGCGCAGCCGGGACAGGGTCAGAGACCCAGTACTTC. The J gene is TRBJ2-5, the V gene TRBV9; 9 bases align to TRBD1. Per germline, CDR1 SGDLS and CDR2 YYNGEE. The CDR3 consists of 15 residues. J lost 4 bases, V lost 3 bases, and 7 bases had no gene match. Filled out from reference TRBV9 and TRBJ2-5, the complete variable domain reads DSGVTQTPKHLITATGQRVTLRCSPRSGDLSVYWYQQSLDQGLQFLIQYYNGEERAKGNILERFSAQQFPDLHSELNLSSLELGDSALYFCASSAAGTGSETQYFGPGTRLLVL.

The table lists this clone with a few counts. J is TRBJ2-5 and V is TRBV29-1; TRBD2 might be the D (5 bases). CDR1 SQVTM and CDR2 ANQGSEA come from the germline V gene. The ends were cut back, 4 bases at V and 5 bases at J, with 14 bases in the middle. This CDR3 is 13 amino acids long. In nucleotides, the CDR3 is TGCAGCGTTGGCATCACGGGATCGGAGACCCAGTACTTC. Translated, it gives CSVGITGSETQYF.

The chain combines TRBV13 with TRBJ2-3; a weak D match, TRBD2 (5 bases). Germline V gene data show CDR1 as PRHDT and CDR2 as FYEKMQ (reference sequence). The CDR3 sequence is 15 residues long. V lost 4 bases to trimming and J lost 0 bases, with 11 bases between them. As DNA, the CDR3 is TGTGCCAGCAGCTCCCAGGACTCCAGCACAGATACGCAGTATTTT. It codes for CASSSQDSSTDTQYF.

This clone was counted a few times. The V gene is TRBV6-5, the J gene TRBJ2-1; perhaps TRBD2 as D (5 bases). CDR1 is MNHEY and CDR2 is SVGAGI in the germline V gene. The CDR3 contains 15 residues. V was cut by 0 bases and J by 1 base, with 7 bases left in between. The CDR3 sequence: CASSYSSGSYNEQFF. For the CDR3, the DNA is TGTGCCAGCAGTTACTCGTCGGGATCCTACAATGAGCAGTTCTTC.